The 25 T cell receptor beta chains reported below all come from one sample, sequenced in a study of cytomegalovirus exposure and HLA in healthy donors. A multiplex PCR was run with 60 Vbeta primers and 13 Jbeta primers. The method was immunoSEQ multiplex PCR; TCRdb's version includes in-frame clones alone and lacks a portion of them. The data contain roughly 110,000 clones, roughly 68% of them singletons. The sample comprised PBMCs. These receptor sequences come from a man aged 25-45 years in good health and CMV-seropositive.

The chain couples TRBV5-7 to TRBJ2-7, with 10 bases matching TRBD1. TRBV5-7 is marked as an open reading frame, function uncertain. The length of the CDR3 is 18 residues. J lost 3 bases, V lost 5 bases, and 17 bases had no gene match. Here the CDR3 reads CASSPSRDRGLPDYEQYV. CDR3 DNA sequence: TGTGCCAGCAGTCCGTCCCGGGACAGGGGTTTGCCCGACTACGAGCAGTACGTC.

The gene calls are TRBV6-5 and TRBJ1-2; 10 bases map to TRBD1. CDR3 length: 16 amino acids. Trimming at V came to 4 bases and at J to 2 bases, leaving 7 bases not matched to a gene. The germline V gene encodes CDR1 MNHEY and CDR2 SVGAGI. The CDR3 protein is CASSSWTGGDNYGYTF. CDR3 DNA sequence: TGTGCCAGCAGTTCTTGGACAGGGGGGGACAACTATGGCTACACCTTC.

This chain joins TRBV30 and TRBJ1-5; D call uncertain. CDR3 length: 13 residues. V was clipped by 1 base and J by 0 bases, with 4 bases between them. Per germline, CDR1 GTSNPN and CDR2 SVGIG (reference sequence). The CDR3 region has the DNA TGTGCCTGGAGTGCTTATAGCAATCAGCCCCAGCATTTT. Residues: CAWSAYSNQPQHF.

The count of this clone is one. The rearrangement uses TRBV9 and TRBJ2-1; TRBD2 matches at 8 bases. V was pared by 7 bases and J by 3 bases, with 6 bases of the junction left unmatched. Per germline, CDR1 SGDLS and CDR2 YYNGEE. This CDR3 is 14 amino acids long. The CDR3 sequence: CASSVSGGYNEQFF. The CDR3 bases are TGTGCCAGCTCAGTCAGCGGGGGCTACAATGAGCAGTTCTTC.

The table lists this clone with a few counts. The genes are TRBV2 and TRBJ2-1, with TRBD2 matching 9 bases. V lost 6 bases and J lost 10; bases outside the gene matches: 16. The CDR3 has 16 amino acids. Germline CDR1 is SNHLY and CDR2 is FYNNEI. The CDR3 sequence: CASSVGLAAGLGEQFF. CDR3 DNA: TGTGCCAGCAGCGTGGGACTAGCCGCGGGACTCGGGGAGCAGTTCTTC.

V gene TRBV30 combines with J gene TRBJ1-5; TRBD1 might be the D (6 bases). Germline CDR1 is GTSNPN and CDR2 is SVGIG (reference sequence). V dropped 2 bases and J dropped 2 bases, with 13 bases sitting between them. The CDR3 has 15 amino acids. This CDR3 is CAWSQDRRGNQPQHF. CDR3 sequence (DNA): TGTGCCTGGAGTCAGGACAGAAGGGGCAATCAGCCCCAGCATTTT.

This clone was seen only once. This chain links TRBV7-9 with TRBJ1-2; TRBD1 matches at 8 bases. Germline assignment: CDR1 SEHNR and CDR2 FQNEAQ (reference sequence). There are 14 residues in the CDR3. J was trimmed by 8 bases and V by 5 bases; bases with no gene match: 10. As DNA, the CDR3 is TGTGCCAGCAGCCGCGGACAGGGAGCTGGGGGCTACACCTTC. Translated: CASSRGQGAGGYTF.

The chain has TRBV19 and TRBJ1-2, with 9 bases lining up with TRBD1. Germline CDR1 is LNHDA and CDR2 is SQIVND (reference sequence). This CDR3 region has 13 residues. Trimming took 10 bases from V and 4 from J; bases not matched to a gene: 7. CDR3 DNA: TGTGCCACGACGGACAGGGGTGGCTATGGCTACACCTTC. This sequence encodes CATTDRGGYGYTF.

The chain carries TRBV6-6 and TRBJ2-5, with D tentatively TRBD2 (6 bases). Germline loops: CDR1 MNHNY, CDR2 SVGAGI (reference sequence). Between the trimmed V and J ends, which lost 6 bases and 2 bases, there was a span of 13 bases. CDR3 length: 14 residues. The CDR3 region is CASSWGVVQETQYF. Here the CDR3 DNA reads TGTGCCAGCAGCTGGGGGGTTGTACAAGAGACCCAGTACTTC.

V is TRBV19 and J is TRBJ1-5; TRBD1 might be the D (6 bases). From germline, CDR1 is LNHDA and CDR2 SQIVND (reference sequence). V shed 7 bases and J shed 6 bases, with 16 bases lying between them. The CDR3 consists of 14 residues. Written as DNA, the CDR3 is TGTGCCAGTACCTTCAGGGGTGAAGGTCAGCCCCAGCATTTT. Encoded protein: CASTFRGEGQPQHF.

The V gene is TRBV7-9, the J gene TRBJ2-4, with TRBD1 matching 10 bases. The CDR3 totals 18 residues. Trimming at V came to 0 bases and at J to 5 bases, leaving 10 bases not matched to a gene. CDR1 and CDR2 (germline): SEHNR, FQNEAQ (reference sequence). For the CDR3, the DNA is TGTGCCAGCAGCTTAGCCCGGGGACAGGGGATGTGGCAAAACATTCAGTACTTC. Encoded protein: CASSLARGQGMWQNIQYF.

The rearrangement joins TRBV9 to TRBJ2-1; D unresolved. The germline CDR1 and CDR2 sequences are SGDLS and YYNGEE. With 6 bases removed from V and 10 bases from J, the gap between germline ends came to 14 bases. CDR3 length: 12 amino acids. The DNA of the CDR3 is TGTGCCAGCAAAAGAAGAGACGGGGAGCAGTTCTTC. Encoded protein: CASKRRDGEQFF.

The DNA of the CDR3 is TGTGCCAGCAGCTTAATCCCGGCAGGGGGCAGCTACAATGAGCAGTTCTTC. It encodes CASSLIPAGGSYNEQFF. The V and J genes are TRBV7-2 and TRBJ2-1; 8 nucleotides line up with TRBD1. The CDR3 covers 17 residues. V gave up 2 bases and J gave up 3 bases; unmatched junction bases: 9. The germline gives CDR1 SGHTA, CDR2 FQGNSA.

The gene calls are TRBV5-1 and TRBJ2-2, with TRBD2 matching over 13 bases. The V gene end was trimmed by 7 bases and the J gene end by 8 bases; junction bases not matched to a gene: 5. In germline, CDR1 is SGHRS, CDR2 YFSETQ. This CDR3 has 14 amino acids. The CDR3 DNA follows: TGCGCCAGCTCGACTAGCGGGAGGACGGGGGAGCTGTTTTTT. This codes for CASSTSGRTGELFF.

This clone has just a few counts. One junction end does not reproduce the germline sequence, and a read error may be involved. The chain combines TRBV7-2 with TRBJ2-4; 14 bases align to TRBD2. CDR3 length equals 17 residues. From germline, CDR1 is SGHTA and CDR2 FQGNSA. The CDR3 sequence is CASSLGTSGGPLNSQYF. CDR3 coding DNA: TGTGCCAGCAGCTTAGGGACTAGCGGGGGGCCATTGAACAGTCAGTACTTC.

CDR3 coding DNA: TGCGCCAGCAGCTTGGAAAACCCGGGACAGCCCTACAATGAGCAGTTCTTC. Translated: CASSLENPGQPYNEQFF. The chain has TRBV5-1 and TRBJ2-1, with TRBD1 matching 7 bases. This CDR3 is 17 amino acids long. V lost 0 bases, J lost 2 bases, and 8 bases stayed unmatched. The germline CDR1 and CDR2 sequences are SGHRS and YFSETQ.

The chain joins TRBV27 to TRBJ1-3; the D is unclear. V lost 8 bases to trimming and J lost 0 bases, with 11 bases between them. Germline CDR1 and CDR2: MNHEY and SMNVEV (reference sequence). CDR3 size: 14 residues. The CDR3 sequence: CASGGWGSGNTIYF. The CDR3 DNA sequence: TGTGCCAGCGGAGGATGGGGCTCTGGAAACACCATATATTTT.

The genes are TRBV6-1 and TRBJ2-1; 8 nucleotides line up with TRBD2. The CDR3 has 15 residues. V dropped 3 bases and J dropped 4; count of bases not matched to a gene: 5. Germline assignment: CDR1 MNHNS and CDR2 SASEGT. CDR3 amino acids: CASSDIAGGYNEQFF. The CDR3 nucleotides read TGTGCCAGCAGTGACATTGCGGGGGGTTACAATGAGCAGTTCTTC.

V is TRBV10-1 and J is TRBJ2-7, with a tentative D call TRBD1 (5 bases). V lost 2 bases to trimming and J lost 7 bases, with 15 bases between them. Germline CDR1 is WNHNN and CDR2 is SYGVQD (reference sequence). CDR3 length: 14 amino acids. CDR3 loop: CASSEVRVPLEQYF. The CDR3 coding sequence is TGCGCCAGCAGTGAGGTCAGGGTCCCGTTGGAGCAGTACTTC.

This clone appeared a single time. The gene calls are TRBV5-1 and TRBJ1-1, with D possibly matching TRBD1 (6 bases). V lost 3 bases, J lost 11 bases, and 23 bases lay in between. The CDR3 totals 15 residues. CDR1 and CDR2 from the germline V gene are SGHRS and YFSETQ. The CDR3 nucleotides read TGCGCCAGCAGCTCATCCGACAGGCTTACGGGATGCGCTTTCTTT. This encodes CASSSSDRLTGCAFF.

J is TRBJ2-5 and V is TRBV27, with D perhaps matching TRBD2 (6 bases). From germline, CDR1 is MNHEY and CDR2 SMNVEV (reference sequence). CDR3 length equals 13 residues. With 5 bases removed from V and 2 bases from J, the gap between germline ends came to 9 bases. The CDR3 nucleotides are TGTGCCAGCAGTATGGGACTGCAAGAGACCCAGTACTTC. Its translation is CASSMGLQETQYF.

The chain recombines TRBV19 with TRBJ1-1; 8 bases line up with TRBD1. With 4 bases clipped from V and 11 bases from J, the junction kept 6 bases outside the gene matches. This CDR3 region has 12 residues. CDR1 LNHDA and CDR2 SQIVND come from the germline V gene (reference sequence). CDR3 in DNA: TGTGCCAGTAGTACCACGGACAGGGACGCTTTCTTT. Translating it yields CASSTTDRDAFF.

The chain is built from TRBV11-2 and TRBJ2-7, with 10 nucleotides matching TRBD1. The V gene's germline CDR1 is SGHAT and CDR2 FQNNGV. The CDR3 length is 14 residues. V shed 1 base, J shed 3 bases, and the junction held 0 bases outside the gene matches. CDR3 residues: CASSLGTGGYEQYV. CDR3 DNA: TGTGCCAGCAGCTTAGGGACAGGGGGCTACGAGCAGTACGTC.

The rearrangement joins TRBV18 to TRBJ1-4; a weak D match, TRBD1 (5 bases). The V gene lost 2 bases and the J gene lost 6 bases, with 13 bases spanning the gap. From germline, CDR1 is KGHSH and CDR2 LQKENI. There are 15 residues in the CDR3. The CDR3 DNA reads TGTGCCAGCTCACCAGAAGCAGGGATGGATGAAAAACTGTTTTTT. This codes for CASSPEAGMDEKLFF.

This sequence joins TRBV7-6 and TRBJ2-2, with 12 nucleotides matching TRBD2. The V and J ends lost 1 base and 7 bases, in that order; junction bases with no gene match: 7. CDR3 length: 17 amino acids. Germline assignment: CDR1 SGHVS and CDR2 FNYEAQ. CDR3 nucleotides: TGTGCCAGCAGCTTAGTTTCTAGCGGGGGGGCCATCGGGGAGCTGTTTTTT. The encoded protein is CASSLVSSGGAIGELFF.